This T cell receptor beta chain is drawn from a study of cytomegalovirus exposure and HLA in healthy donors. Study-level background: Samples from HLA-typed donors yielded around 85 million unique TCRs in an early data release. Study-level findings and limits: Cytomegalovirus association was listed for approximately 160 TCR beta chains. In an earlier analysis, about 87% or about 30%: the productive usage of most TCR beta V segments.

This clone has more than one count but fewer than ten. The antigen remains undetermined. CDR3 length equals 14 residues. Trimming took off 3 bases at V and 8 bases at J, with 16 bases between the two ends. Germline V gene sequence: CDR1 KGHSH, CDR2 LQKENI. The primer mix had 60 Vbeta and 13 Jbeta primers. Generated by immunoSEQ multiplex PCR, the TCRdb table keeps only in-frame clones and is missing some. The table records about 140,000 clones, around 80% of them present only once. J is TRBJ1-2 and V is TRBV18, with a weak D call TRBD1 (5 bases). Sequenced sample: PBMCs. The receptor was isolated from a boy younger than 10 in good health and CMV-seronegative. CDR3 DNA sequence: TGTGCCAGCTCACCCCTAGTAGGGACTGGGGGCTACACCTTC. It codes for CASSPLVGTGGYTF.